Below, one T cell receptor (beta chain) is given with its context. CD8+ and CD4+ T cells circulating in blood were sequenced for TCR beta. Relapsing-remitting disease, either stable or active, was present in the treatment-naive patients who were the multiple sclerosis controls. It was with random hexamers that 0.5 to 1 ug RNA was reverse transcribed. Amplification of TCR beta CDR3 used immunoSEQ multiplex PCR across 54 Vbeta and 13 Jbeta. Via MiXCR, TCRdb re-called the immunoSEQ multiplex PCR reads, giving one row per CDR3 protein. The sample has hundreds of thousands of distinct CDR3 sequences, roughly 92% seen once; the top ten hold approximately 0.13%. The data stem from a study of CD8 T cells in Susac syndrome. Germline V gene sequence: CDR1 DFQATT, CDR2 SNEGSKA (reference sequence). There are 14 residues in the CDR3. V lost 4 bases and J lost 2; bases outside the gene matches: 8.

This TCR derives from a human donor with multiple sclerosis. The sample comprised CD8+ T cells from PBMCs. This rearrangement joins TRBV20-1 to TRBJ2-7; 7 bases line up with TRBD1. This chain's CDR3 is CSAKGGTGPYEQYF. The CDR3 bases are TGCAGTGCTAAAGGGGGCACCGGACCCTACGAGCAGTACTTC.